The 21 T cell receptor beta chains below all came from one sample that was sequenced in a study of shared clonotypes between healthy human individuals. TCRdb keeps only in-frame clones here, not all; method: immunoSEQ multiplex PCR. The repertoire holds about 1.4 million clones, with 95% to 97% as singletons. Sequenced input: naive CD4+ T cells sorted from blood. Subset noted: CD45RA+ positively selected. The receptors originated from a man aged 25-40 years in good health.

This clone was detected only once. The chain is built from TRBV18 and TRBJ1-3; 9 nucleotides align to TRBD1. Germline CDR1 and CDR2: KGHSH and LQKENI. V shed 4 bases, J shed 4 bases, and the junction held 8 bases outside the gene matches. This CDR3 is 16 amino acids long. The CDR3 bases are TGTGCCAGCTCACTCTCCGGGACAGGGTACGGAAACACCATATATTTT. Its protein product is CASSLSGTGYGNTIYF.

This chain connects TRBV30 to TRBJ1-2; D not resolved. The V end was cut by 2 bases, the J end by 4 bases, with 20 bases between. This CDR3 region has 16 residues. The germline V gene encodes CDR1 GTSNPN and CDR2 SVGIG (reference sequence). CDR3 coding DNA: TGTGCCTGGAGTACGGTGAAAACCTTTTACCTCTATGGCTACACCTTC. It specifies CAWSTVKTFYLYGYTF.

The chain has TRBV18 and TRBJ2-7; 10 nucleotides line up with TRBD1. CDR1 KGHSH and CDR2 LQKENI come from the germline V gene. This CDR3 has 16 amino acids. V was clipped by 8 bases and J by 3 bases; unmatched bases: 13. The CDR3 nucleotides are TGTGCCAGCCGAACCACCTCCGGGACAGGGGTCTACGAGCAGTACTTC. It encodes CASRTTSGTGVYEQYF.

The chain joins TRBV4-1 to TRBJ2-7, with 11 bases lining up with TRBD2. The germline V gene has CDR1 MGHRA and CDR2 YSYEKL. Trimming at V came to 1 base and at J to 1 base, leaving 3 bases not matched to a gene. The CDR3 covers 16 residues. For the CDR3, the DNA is TGCGCCAGCAGCCAAGCTCTAGCGGGAGGTTCCTACGAGCAGTACTTC. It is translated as CASSQALAGGSYEQYF.

In DNA, the CDR3 is TGTGCCAGCAGTAAACTGGCAGATACGCAGTATTTT. It translates to CASSKLADTQYF. This chain connects TRBV27 to TRBJ2-3; the D is unclear. Per the germline V gene, CDR1 is MNHEY and CDR2 is SMNVEV (reference sequence). The CDR3 is 12 residues long. Trimming left V 5 bases short and J 4 bases short, with 7 bases between.

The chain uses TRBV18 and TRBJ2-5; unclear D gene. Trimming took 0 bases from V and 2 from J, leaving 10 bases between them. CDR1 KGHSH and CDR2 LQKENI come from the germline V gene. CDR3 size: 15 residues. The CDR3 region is CASSPPTQQQETQYF. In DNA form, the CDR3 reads TGTGCCAGCTCACCACCAACTCAGCAACAAGAGACCCAGTACTTC.

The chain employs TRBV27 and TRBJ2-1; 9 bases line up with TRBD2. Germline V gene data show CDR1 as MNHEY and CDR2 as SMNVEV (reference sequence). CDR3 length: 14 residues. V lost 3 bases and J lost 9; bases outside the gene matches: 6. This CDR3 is CASSLREGLFEQFF. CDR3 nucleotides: TGTGCCAGCAGTTTGCGGGAGGGTCTATTTGAGCAGTTCTTC.

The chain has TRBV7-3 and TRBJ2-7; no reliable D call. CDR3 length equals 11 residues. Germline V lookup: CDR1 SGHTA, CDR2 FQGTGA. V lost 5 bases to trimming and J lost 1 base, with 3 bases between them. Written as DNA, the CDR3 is TGTGCCAGCAGCGTATCCTACGAGCAGTACTTC. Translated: CASSVSYEQYF.

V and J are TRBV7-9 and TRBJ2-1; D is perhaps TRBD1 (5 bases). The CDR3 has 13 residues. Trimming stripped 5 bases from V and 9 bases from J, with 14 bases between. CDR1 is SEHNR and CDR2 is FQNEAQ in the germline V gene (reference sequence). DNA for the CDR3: TGTGCCAGCAGCCAGAACACAGGCCCTGAGCAGTTCTTC. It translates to CASSQNTGPEQFF. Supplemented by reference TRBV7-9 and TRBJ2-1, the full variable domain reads DTGVSQNPRHKITKRGQNVTFRCDPISEHNRLYWYRQTLGQGPEFLTYFQNEAQLEKSRLLSDRFSAERPKGSFSTLEIQRTEQGDSAMYLCASSQNTGPEQFFGPGTRLTVL.

The CDR3 region is CASSLGAGVGETQYF. For the CDR3, the DNA is TGTGCCAGCAGCTTAGGTGCGGGAGTAGGGGAGACCCAGTACTTC. The V and J genes are TRBV7-3 and TRBJ2-5, with 7 bases lining up with TRBD2. The V gene end was trimmed by 2 bases and the J gene end by 5 bases; junction bases not matched to a gene: 8. The CDR3 consists of 15 residues. In germline, CDR1 is SGHTA, CDR2 FQGTGA.

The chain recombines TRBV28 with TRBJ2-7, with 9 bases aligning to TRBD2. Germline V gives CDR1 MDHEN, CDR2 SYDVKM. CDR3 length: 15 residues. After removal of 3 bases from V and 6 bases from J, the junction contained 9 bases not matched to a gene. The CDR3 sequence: CASSFSLAGAGEQYF. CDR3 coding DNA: TGTGCCAGCAGTTTCTCATTAGCGGGAGCGGGCGAGCAGTACTTC.

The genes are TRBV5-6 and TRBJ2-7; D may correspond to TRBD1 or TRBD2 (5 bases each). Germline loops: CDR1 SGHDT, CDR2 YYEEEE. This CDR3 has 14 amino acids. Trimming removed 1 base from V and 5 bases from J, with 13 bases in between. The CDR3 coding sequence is TGTGCCAGCAGCTTGTCGGCAGGGACCAACGAGCAGTACTTC. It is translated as CASSLSAGTNEQYF.

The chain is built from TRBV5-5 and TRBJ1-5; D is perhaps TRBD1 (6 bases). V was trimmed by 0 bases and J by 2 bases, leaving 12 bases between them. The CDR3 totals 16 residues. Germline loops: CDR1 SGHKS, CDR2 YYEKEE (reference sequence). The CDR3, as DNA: TGTGCCAGCAGCTTGGGATCCGGGGGCGGCAATCAGCCCCAGCATTTT. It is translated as CASSLGSGGGNQPQHF.

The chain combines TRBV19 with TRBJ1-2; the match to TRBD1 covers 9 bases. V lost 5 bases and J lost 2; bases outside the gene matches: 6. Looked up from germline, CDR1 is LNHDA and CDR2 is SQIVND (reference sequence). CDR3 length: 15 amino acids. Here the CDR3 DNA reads TGTGCCAGTAGTCGAGGGACAGGGTGGAACTATGGCTACACCTTC. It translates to CASSRGTGWNYGYTF.

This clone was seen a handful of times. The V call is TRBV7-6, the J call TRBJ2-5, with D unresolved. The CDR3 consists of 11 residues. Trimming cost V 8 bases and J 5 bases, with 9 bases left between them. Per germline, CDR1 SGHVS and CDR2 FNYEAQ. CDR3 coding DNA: TGTGCCAGCTCAAGTGCGGAGACCCAGTACTTC. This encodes CASSSAETQYF.

CDR3 sequence: CASSAQGAINQPQHF. The CDR3 bases are TGTGCCAGCAGTGCACAGGGGGCAATCAATCAGCCCCAGCATTTT. This rearrangement joins TRBV25-1 to TRBJ1-5; 9 positions match TRBD1. The V segment lost 4 bases and the J segment 3 bases; nucleotides outside the gene matches: 4. CDR1 MGHDK and CDR2 SYGVNS come from the germline V gene. This CDR3 has 15 residues.

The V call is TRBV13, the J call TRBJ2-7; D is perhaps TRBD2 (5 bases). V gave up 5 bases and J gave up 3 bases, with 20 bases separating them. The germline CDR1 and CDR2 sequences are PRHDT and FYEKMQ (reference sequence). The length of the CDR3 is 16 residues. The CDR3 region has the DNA TGTGCCAGCAGCACCAAAGCGGTGGGAGATAACTACGAGCAGTACTTC. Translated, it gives CASSTKAVGDNYEQYF.

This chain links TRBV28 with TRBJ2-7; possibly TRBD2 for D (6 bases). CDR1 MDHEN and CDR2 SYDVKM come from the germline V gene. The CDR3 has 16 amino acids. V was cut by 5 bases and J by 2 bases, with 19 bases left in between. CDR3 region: CASSLATRDPPYEQYF. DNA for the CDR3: TGTGCCAGCAGTCTCGCGACGCGGGACCCACCCTACGAGCAGTACTTC.

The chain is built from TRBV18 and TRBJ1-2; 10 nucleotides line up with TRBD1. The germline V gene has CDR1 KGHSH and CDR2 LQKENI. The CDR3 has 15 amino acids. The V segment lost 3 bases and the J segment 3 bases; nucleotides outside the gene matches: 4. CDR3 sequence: CASSPKTGGDYGYTF. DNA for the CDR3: TGTGCCAGCTCACCTAAGACAGGGGGCGACTATGGCTACACCTTC.

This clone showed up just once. DNA of the CDR3: TGCGCCAGCAGCTCGACAGCTCCGCGCACCGGGGAGCTGTTTTTT. Amino acid sequence: CASSSTAPRTGELFF. The chain uses TRBV5-1 and TRBJ2-2; D is perhaps TRBD1 (5 bases). CDR1 SGHRS and CDR2 YFSETQ come from the germline V gene. The germline V and J ends were trimmed by 3 bases and 4 bases, with 13 bases remaining between them. The CDR3 length is 15 residues.

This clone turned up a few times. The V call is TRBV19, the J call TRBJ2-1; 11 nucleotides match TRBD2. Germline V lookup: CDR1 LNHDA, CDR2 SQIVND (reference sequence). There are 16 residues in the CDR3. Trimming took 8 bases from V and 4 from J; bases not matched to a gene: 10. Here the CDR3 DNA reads TGTGCCAGTTCACTGCCGGGACTAGCGGCATACAATGAGCAGTTCTTC. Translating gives CASSLPGLAAYNEQFF.